The 10 T cell receptor beta chains presented below share a single source sample, sequenced in a study of blood T cell repertoires in COVID-19. TCRdb's copy holds only in-frame clones and misses some; the assay was immunoSEQ multiplex PCR. Of about 190,000 clones detected, approximately 84% appear once; the ten largest clones hold approximately 3%. Sequencing was carried out using PBMCs or T cells enriched from blood (not recorded which). The receptor source for this set is a woman younger than 45 who had recovered from COVID-19.

V gene TRBV6-4 combines with J gene TRBJ2-2; D possibly corresponds to TRBD2 (6 bases). Germline-derived CDR1 and CDR2 are MRHNA and SNTAGT. The CDR3 runs 15 residues. The V end was cut by 0 bases, the J end by 2 bases, with 7 bases between. The CDR3 nucleotides read TGTGCCAGCAGTGACTCGGGGGGAAACACCGGGGAGCTGTTTTTT. Translating it yields CASSDSGGNTGELFF.

The chain is built from TRBV19 and TRBJ1-1, with D maybe TRBD1 (5 bases). V lost 5 bases and J 5 bases, leaving 21 bases between the germline ends. This CDR3 comprises 16 residues. CDR1 and CDR2 (germline): LNHDA, SQIVND (reference sequence). The CDR3 DNA is TGTGCCAGTAGTCCTCGCCGGGGCGGGGGAGTTACTGAAGCTTTCTTT. Translation: CASSPRRGGGVTEAFF. Drawing the rest from reference TRBV19 and TRBJ1-1, the complete variable domain is DGGITQSPKYLFRKEGQNVTLSCEQNLNHDAMYWYRQDPGQGLRLIYYSQIVNDFQKGDIAEGYSVSREKKESFPLTVTSAQKNPTAFYLCASSPRRGGGVTEAFFGQGTRLTVV.

The chain employs TRBV3-1 (or the pseudogene TRBV3-2) and TRBJ2-3; 10 positions agree with TRBD2. V dropped 6 bases and J dropped 5; count of bases not matched to a gene: 8. Germline assignment: CDR1 LGHDT and CDR2 YNNKEL (reference sequence). The CDR3 runs to 15 residues. The CDR3 region has the DNA TGTGCCAGCAGAGAAAGCGGGGGGGCCGTAGATACGCAGTATTTT. The encoded protein is CASRESGGAVDTQYF.

The chain recombines TRBV19 with TRBJ1-1; no firm D call. The CDR3 runs to 13 residues. The V gene's germline CDR1 is LNHDA and CDR2 SQIVND (reference sequence). Deletions cut 3 bases from V and 1 base from J, with 6 bases between. In nucleotides, the CDR3 is TGTGCCAGTAGTATTGACACGAACACTGAAGCTTTCTTT. Its translation: CASSIDTNTEAFF.

This chain uses TRBV3-1 (or the pseudogene TRBV3-2) with TRBJ1-2; 7 bases line up with TRBD1. Germline assignment: CDR1 LGHDT and CDR2 YNNKEL (reference sequence). The CDR3 runs 17 residues. Trimming took 3 bases from V and 0 from J; bases not matched to a gene: 10. The CDR3 protein is CASSHVQGLVANYGYTF. The CDR3 nucleotides read TGTGCCAGCAGCCACGTACAGGGGTTGGTGGCTAACTATGGCTACACCTTC.

This clone was recorded a few times. CDR3 in amino acids: CASSERVGRNQPQHF. For the CDR3, the DNA is TGTGCCAGCAGTGAAAGAGTGGGGAGGAATCAGCCCCAGCATTTT. The rearrangement uses TRBV6-1 and TRBJ1-5; no firm D call. The CDR3 sequence is 15 residues long. Germline V gives CDR1 MNHNS, CDR2 SASEGT. The V end was cut by 2 bases, the J end by 4 bases, with 12 bases between.

The chain employs TRBV28 and TRBJ2-3; D might be TRBD2 (5 bases). Looked up from germline, CDR1 is MDHEN and CDR2 is SYDVKM. This CDR3 region has 16 residues. Trimming stripped 11 bases from V and 2 bases from J, with 23 bases between. The CDR3 loop reads CACSVSIPGFTDTQYF. The DNA of the CDR3 is TGTGCCTGCTCAGTTTCTATCCCGGGGTTCACAGATACGCAGTATTTT.

The chain has TRBV11-2 and TRBJ2-1; 8 nucleotides agree with TRBD2. J gave up 5 bases and V 6 bases, and 9 bases lay outside the gene matches. The germline CDR1 and CDR2 sequences are SGHAT and FQNNGV. The CDR3 is made up of 15 amino acids. The CDR3 protein is CASRRPGLGNNEQFF. CDR3 sequence (DNA): TGTGCCAGCAGACGTCCGGGACTAGGGAACAATGAGCAGTTCTTC.

The V gene is TRBV27, the J gene TRBJ2-2; 7 positions match TRBD1. V shed 4 bases, J shed 5 bases, and the junction held 7 bases outside the gene matches. Germline V gene sequence: CDR1 MNHEY, CDR2 SMNVEV (reference sequence). This CDR3 has 15 amino acids. The CDR3 bases are TGTGCCAGCAGTTGGACAGGACAGAGGACCGGGGAGCTGTTTTTT. It translates to CASSWTGQRTGELFF.

This CDR3 is CSASWVAGGRNTGELFF. The CDR3 region has the DNA TGCAGTGCTAGTTGGGTAGCGGGGGGGCGGAACACCGGGGAGCTGTTTTTT. The genes are TRBV20-1 and TRBJ2-2, with 11 bases lining up with TRBD2. V lost 3 bases to trimming and J lost 1 base; unmatched junction nucleotides: 7. CDR1 is DFQATT and CDR2 is SNEGSKA in the germline V gene (reference sequence). The CDR3 is 17 residues long.